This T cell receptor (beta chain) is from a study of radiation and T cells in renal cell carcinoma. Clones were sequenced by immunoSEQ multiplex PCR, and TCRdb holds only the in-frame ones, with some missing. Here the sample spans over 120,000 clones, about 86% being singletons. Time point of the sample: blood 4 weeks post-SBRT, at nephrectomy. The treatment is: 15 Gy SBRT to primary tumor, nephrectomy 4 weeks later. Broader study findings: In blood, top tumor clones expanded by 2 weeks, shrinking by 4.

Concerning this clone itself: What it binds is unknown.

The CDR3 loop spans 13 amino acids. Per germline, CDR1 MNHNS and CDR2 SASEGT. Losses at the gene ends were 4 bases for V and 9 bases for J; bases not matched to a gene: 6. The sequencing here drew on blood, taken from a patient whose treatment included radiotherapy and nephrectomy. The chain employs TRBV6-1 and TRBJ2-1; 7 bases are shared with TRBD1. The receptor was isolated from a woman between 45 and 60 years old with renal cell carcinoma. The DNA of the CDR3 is TGTGCCAGCAGTGGGGAGACAGGGCTTGAGCAGTTCTTC. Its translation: CASSGETGLEQFF.